The TCR beta chain under discussion was sequenced for a study of cytomegalovirus exposure and HLA in healthy donors. A word on this clone: The antigen is not known.

The table came from immunoSEQ multiplex PCR; TCRdb's copy has only in-frame clones and leaves some out. The sample records about 280,000 clones, 88% being singletons. This CDR3 comprises 12 residues. Germline loops: CDR1 MDHEN, CDR2 SYDVKM. The V end was cut by 2 bases, the J end by 6 bases, with 8 bases between. The study drew the donors from its approximately 110-subject validation cohort, separate from the roughly 700-subject first cohort. The study's findings and limits: Among TCR sequences, most were rare, though some public TCRs appeared in many donors. The classifier reportedly diagnosed cytomegalovirus status with high specificity and sensitivity. That first-cohort TCR clusters tended to co-occur in the roughly 130 validation repertoires was found in a later analysis.

The rearrangement links TRBV28 to TRBJ2-7, with D perhaps matching TRBD1 (5 bases). Specimen: PBMCs. This sequence originates from a woman aged 18 to 35 in good health and CMV-seronegative. The CDR3 nucleotides are TGTGCCAGCAGTTTAAAGGGGCTCGAGCAGTACTTC. Protein: CASSLKGLEQYF. Combining the CDR3 with reference TRBV28 and TRBJ2-7 gives the whole variable domain DVKVTQSSRYLVKRTGEKVFLECVQDMDHENMFWYRQDPGLGLRLIYFSYDVKMKEKGDIPEGYSVSREKKERFSLILESASTNQTSMYLCASSLKGLEQYFGPGTRLTVT.